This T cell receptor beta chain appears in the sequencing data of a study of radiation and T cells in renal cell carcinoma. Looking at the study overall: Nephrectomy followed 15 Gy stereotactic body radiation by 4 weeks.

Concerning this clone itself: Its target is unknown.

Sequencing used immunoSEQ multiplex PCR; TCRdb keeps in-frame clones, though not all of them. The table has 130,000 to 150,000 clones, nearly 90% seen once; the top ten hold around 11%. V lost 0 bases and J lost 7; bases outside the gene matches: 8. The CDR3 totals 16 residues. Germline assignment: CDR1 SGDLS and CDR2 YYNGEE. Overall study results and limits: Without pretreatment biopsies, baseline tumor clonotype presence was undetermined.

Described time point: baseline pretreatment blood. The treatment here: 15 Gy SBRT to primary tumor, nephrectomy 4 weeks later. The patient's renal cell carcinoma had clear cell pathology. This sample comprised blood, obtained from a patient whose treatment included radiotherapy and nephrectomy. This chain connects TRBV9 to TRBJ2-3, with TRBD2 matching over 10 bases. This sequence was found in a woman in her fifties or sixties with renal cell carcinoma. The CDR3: CASSVGEASGGYTQYF. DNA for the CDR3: TGTGCCAGCAGCGTAGGGGAGGCTAGCGGGGGCTATACGCAGTATTTT. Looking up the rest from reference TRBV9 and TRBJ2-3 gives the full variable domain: DSGVTQTPKHLITATGQRVTLRCSPRSGDLSVYWYQQSLDQGLQFLIQYYNGEERAKGNILERFSAQQFPDLHSELNLSSLELGDSALYFCASSVGEASGGYTQYFGPGTRLTVL.